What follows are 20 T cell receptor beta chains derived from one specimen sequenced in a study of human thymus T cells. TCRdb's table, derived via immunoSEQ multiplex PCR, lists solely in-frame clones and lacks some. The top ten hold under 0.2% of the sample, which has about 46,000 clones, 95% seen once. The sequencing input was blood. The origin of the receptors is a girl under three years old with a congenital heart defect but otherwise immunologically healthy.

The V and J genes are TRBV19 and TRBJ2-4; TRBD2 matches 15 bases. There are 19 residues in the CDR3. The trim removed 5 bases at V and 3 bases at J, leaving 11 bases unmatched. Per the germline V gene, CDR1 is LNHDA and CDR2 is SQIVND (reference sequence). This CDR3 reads CASSRTSGRAGWVKNIQYF. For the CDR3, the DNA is TGTGCCAGTAGTCGGACTAGCGGGAGGGCCGGTTGGGTCAAAAACATTCAGTACTTC.

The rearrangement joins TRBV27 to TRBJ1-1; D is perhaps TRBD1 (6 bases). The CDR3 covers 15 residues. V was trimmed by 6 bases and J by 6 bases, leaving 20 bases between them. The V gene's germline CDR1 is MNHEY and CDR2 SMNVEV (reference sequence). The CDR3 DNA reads TGTGCCAGCAGCGTGACTCAGGGGACTGGGGCTGAAGCTTTCTTT. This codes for CASSVTQGTGAEAFF.

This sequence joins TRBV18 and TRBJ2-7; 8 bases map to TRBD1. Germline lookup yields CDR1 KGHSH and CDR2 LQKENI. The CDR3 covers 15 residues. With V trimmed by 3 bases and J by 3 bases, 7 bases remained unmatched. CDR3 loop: CASSPQGAVLYEQYF. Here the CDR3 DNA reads TGTGCCAGCTCACCCCAGGGGGCAGTTCTCTACGAGCAGTACTTC.

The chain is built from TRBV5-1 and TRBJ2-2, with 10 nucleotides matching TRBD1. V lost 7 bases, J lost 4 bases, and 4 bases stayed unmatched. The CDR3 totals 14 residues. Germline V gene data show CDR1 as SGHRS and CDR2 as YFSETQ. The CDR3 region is CASRGTGVTGELFF. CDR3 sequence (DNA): TGCGCCAGCCGCGGGACAGGGGTCACCGGGGAGCTGTTTTTT.

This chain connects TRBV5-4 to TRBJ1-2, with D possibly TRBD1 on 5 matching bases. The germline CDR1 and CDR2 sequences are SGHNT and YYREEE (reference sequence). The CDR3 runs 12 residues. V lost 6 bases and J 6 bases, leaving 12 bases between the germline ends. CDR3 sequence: CASKAGTDGYTF. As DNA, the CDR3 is TGTGCCAGCAAAGCAGGGACTGATGGCTACACCTTC.

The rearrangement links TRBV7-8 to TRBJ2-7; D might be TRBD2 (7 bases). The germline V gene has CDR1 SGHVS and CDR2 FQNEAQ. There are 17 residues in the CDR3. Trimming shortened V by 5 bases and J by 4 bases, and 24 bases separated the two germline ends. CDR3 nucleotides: TGTGCCAGCAGCCTCGTCGATGCGGGAGAGGGGGGGTACGAGCAGTACTTC. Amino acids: CASSLVDAGEGGYEQYF.

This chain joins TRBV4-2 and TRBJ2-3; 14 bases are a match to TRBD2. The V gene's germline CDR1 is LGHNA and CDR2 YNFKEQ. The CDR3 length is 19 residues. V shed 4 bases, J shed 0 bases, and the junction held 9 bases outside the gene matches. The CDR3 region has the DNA TGTGCCAGCAGCCTAAGACTAGCGGGAGGGCCGTCGAGCACAGATACGCAGTATTTT. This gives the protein CASSLRLAGGPSSTDTQYF.

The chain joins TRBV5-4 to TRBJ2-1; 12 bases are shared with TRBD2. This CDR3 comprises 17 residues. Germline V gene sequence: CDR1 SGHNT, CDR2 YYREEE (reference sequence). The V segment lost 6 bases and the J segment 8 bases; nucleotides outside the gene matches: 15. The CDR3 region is CASKSGPTGTSGYEQFF. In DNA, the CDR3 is TGTGCCAGCAAATCCGGACCAACCGGGACTAGCGGGTATGAGCAGTTCTTC. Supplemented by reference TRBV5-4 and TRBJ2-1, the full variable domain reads ETGVTQSPTHLIKTRGQQVTLRCSSQSGHNTVSWYQQALGQGPQFIFQYYREEENGRGNFPPRFSGLQFPNYSSELNVNALELDDSALYLCASKSGPTGTSGYEQFFGPGTRLTVL.

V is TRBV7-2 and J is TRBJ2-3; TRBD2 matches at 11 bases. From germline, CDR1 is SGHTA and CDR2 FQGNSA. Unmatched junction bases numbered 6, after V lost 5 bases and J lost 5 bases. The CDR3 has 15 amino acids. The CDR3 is CASSVSGRAEDTQYF. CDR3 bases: TGTGCCAGCAGCGTTAGCGGGAGGGCGGAAGATACGCAGTATTTT. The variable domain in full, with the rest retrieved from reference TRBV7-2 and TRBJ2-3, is GAGVSQSPSNKVTEKGKDVELRCDPISGHTALYWYRQSLGQGLEFLIYFQGNSAPDKSGLPSDRFSAERTGGSVSTLTIQRTQQEDSAVYLCASSVSGRAEDTQYFGPGTRLTVL.

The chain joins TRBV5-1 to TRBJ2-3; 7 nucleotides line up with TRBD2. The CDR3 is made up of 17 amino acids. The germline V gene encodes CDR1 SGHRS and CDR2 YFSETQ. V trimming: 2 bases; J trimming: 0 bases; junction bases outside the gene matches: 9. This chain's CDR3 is CASSFLLGGTSTDTQYF. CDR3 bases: TGCGCCAGCAGCTTCCTACTGGGGGGGACTAGCACAGATACGCAGTATTTT.

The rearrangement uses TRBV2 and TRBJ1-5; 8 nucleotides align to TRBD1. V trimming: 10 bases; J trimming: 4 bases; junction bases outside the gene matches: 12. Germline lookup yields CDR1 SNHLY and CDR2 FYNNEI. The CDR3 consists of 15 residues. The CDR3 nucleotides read TGTGCCACCGCCGCAGGGCAGGGGGCGAATCAGCCCCAGCATTTT. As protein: CATAAGQGANQPQHF.

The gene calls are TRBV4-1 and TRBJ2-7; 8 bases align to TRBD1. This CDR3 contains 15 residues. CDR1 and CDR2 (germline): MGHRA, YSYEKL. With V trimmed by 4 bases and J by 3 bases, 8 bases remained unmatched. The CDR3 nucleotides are TGCGCCAGCAGCCCTAGGGGACAGGTAGACTACGAGCAGTACTTC. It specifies CASSPRGQVDYEQYF.

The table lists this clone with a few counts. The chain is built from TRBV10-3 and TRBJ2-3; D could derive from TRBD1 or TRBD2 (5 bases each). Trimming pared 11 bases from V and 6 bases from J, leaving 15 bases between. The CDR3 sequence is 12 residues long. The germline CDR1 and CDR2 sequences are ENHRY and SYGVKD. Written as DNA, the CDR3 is TGTGCCTTCGGGCAGAGGGGCGATACGCAGTATTTT. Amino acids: CAFGQRGDTQYF.

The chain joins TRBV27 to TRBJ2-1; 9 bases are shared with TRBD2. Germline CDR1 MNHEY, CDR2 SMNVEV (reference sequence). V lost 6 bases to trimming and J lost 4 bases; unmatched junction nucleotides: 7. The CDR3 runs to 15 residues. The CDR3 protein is CASSRPTSGYNEQFF. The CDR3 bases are TGTGCCAGCAGCCGGCCGACTAGCGGATACAATGAGCAGTTCTTC.

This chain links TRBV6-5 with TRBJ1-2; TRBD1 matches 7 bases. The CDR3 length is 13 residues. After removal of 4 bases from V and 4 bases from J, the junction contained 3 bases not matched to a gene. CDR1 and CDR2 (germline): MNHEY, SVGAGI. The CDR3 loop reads CASSLQGGYGYTF. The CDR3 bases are TGTGCCAGCAGTTTGCAGGGGGGCTATGGCTACACCTTC.

The CDR3 bases are TGTGCCAGCAGCCCGATTTATAAGTCCAACGAGCAGTACTTC. This encodes CASSPIYKSNEQYF. The chain links TRBV7-6 to TRBJ2-7; D ambiguous. V lost 5 bases to trimming and J lost 5 bases, with 16 bases between them. This CDR3 is built from 14 residues. CDR1 and CDR2 from the germline V gene are SGHVS and FNYEAQ.

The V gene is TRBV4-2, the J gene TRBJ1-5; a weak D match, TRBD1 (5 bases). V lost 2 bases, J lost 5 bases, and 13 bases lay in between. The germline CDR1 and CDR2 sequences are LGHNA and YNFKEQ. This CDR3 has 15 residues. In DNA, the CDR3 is TGTGCCAGCAGCCAAAAAGGTGGGGCGGATCAGCCCCAGCATTTT. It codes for CASSQKGGADQPQHF.

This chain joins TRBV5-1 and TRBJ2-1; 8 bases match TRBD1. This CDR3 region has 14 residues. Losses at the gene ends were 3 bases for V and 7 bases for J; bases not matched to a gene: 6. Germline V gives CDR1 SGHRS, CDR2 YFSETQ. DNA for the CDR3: TGCGCCAGCAGCTCCGACAGGGGTAGGAATGAGCAGTTCTTC. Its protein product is CASSSDRGRNEQFF. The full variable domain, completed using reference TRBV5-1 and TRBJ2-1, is KAGVTQTPRYLIKTRGQQVTLSCSPISGHRSVSWYQQTPGQGLQFLFEYFSETQRNKGNFPGRFSGRQFSNSRSEMNVSTLELGDSALYLCASSSDRGRNEQFFGPGTRLTVL.

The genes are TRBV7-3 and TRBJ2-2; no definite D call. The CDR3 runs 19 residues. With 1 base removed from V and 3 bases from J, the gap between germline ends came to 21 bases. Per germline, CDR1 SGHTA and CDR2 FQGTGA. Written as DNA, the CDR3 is TGTGCCAGCAGCTTAAATGGCGGCCAGCCTGGAATTTACACCGGGGAGCTGTTTTTT. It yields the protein CASSLNGGQPGIYTGELFF. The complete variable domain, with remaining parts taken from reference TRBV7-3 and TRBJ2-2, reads GAGVSQTPSNKVTEKGKYVELRCDPISGHTALYWYRQSLGQGPEFLIYFQGTGAADDSGLPNDRFFAVRPEGSVSTLKIQRTERGDSAVYLCASSLNGGQPGIYTGELFFGEGSRLTVL.

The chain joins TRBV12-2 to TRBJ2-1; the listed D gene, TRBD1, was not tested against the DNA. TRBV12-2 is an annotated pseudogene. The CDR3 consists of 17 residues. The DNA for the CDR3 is TGTGCAAGTCGCTCTCCGTTCTGGGGCGGTACCTACAATGAGCAGTTCTTC. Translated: CASRSPFWGGTYNEQFF.